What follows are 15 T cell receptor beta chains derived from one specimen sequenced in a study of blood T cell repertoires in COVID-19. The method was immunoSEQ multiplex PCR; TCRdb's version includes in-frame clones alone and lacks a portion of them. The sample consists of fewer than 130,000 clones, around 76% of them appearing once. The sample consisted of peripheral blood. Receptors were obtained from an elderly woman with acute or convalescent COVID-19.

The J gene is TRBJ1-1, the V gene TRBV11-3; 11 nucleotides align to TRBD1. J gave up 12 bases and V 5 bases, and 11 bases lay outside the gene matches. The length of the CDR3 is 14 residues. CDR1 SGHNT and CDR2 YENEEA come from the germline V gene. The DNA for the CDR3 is TGTGCCAGCAGCCCACAAAGGACAGGGGGCAAAACTTTCTTT. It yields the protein CASSPQRTGGKTFF.

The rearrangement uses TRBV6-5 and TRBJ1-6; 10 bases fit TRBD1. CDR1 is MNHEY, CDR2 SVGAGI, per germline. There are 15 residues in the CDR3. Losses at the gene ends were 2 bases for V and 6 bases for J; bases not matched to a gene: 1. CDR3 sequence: CASSYGQGGNSPLHF. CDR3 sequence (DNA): TGTGCCAGCAGTTACGGACAGGGGGGTAATTCACCCCTCCACTTT.

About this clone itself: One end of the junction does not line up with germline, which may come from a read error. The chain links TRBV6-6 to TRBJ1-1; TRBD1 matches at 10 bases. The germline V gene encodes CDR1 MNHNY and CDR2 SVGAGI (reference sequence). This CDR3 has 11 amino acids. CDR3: CASEGTGVEIF. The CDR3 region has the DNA TGTGCCAGCGAGGGGACAGGGGTAGAGATCTTT.

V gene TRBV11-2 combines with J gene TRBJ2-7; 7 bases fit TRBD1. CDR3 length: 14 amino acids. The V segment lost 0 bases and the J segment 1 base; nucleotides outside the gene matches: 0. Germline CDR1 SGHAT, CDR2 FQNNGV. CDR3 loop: CASSLEQGSYEQYF. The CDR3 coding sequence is TGTGCCAGCAGCTTAGAACAGGGGTCCTACGAGCAGTACTTC. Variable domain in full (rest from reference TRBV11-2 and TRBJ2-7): EAGVAQSPRYKIIEKRQSVAFWCNPISGHATLYWYQQILGQGPKLLIQFQNNGVVDDSQLPKDRFSAERLKGVDSTLKIQPAKLEDSAVYLCASSLEQGSYEQYFGPGTRLTVT.

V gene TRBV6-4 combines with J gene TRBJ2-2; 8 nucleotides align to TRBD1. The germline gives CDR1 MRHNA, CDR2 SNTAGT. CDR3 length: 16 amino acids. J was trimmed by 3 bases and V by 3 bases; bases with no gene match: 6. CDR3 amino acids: CASSEMQGADTGELFF. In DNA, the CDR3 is TGTGCCAGCAGTGAGATGCAGGGGGCTGACACCGGGGAGCTGTTTTTT.

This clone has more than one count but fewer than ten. The CDR3 sequence: CASSFHGQGWYEQYF. In nucleotides, the CDR3 is TGTGCCAGCAGTTTCCACGGACAGGGGTGGTACGAGCAGTACTTC. This chain connects TRBV6-5 to TRBJ2-7; 9 bases line up with TRBD1. V lost 4 bases, J lost 4 bases, and 8 bases stayed unmatched. The CDR3 covers 15 residues. Germline CDR1 is MNHEY and CDR2 is SVGAGI.

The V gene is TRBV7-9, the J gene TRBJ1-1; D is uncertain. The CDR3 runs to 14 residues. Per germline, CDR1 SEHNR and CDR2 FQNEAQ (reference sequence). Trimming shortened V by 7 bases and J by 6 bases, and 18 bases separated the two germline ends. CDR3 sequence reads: CASKSAEGRAEAFF. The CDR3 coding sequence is TGTGCCAGCAAGTCGGCGGAAGGGAGAGCTGAAGCTTTCTTT.

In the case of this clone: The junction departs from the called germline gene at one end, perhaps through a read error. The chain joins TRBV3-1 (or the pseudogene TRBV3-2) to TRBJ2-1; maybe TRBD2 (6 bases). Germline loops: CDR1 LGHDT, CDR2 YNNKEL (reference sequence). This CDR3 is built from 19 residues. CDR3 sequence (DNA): TGTGCCAGCGGCCAAGGCCTTGAGGGGCGGGATAACTTGCGGAATGAGCAGTTCTTC. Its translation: CASGQGLEGRDNLRNEQFF.

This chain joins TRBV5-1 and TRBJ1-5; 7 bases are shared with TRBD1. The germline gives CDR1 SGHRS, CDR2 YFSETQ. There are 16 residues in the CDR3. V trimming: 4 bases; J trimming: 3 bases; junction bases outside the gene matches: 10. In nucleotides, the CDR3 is TGCGCCAGCAGCCCTGAAGGAGGGGGCTCCAATCAGCCCCAGCATTTT. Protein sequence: CASSPEGGGSNQPQHF.

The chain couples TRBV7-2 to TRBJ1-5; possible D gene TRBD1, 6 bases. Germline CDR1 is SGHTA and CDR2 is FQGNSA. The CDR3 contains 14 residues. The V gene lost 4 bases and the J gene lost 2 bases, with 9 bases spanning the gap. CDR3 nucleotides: TGTGCCAGCAGCTCCAGGGGAGGCAATCAGCCCCAGCATTTT. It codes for CASSSRGGNQPQHF. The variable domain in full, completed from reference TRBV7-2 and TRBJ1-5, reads GAGVSQSPSNKVTEKGKDVELRCDPISGHTALYWYRQSLGQGLEFLIYFQGNSAPDKSGLPSDRFSAERTGGSVSTLTIQRTQQEDSAVYLCASSSRGGNQPQHFGDGTRLSIL.

The CDR3 protein is CASSMASGSTDTQYF. The CDR3 coding sequence is TGTGCCAGTAGTATGGCTAGCGGGAGCACAGATACGCAGTATTTT. V is TRBV19 and J is TRBJ2-3; TRBD2 matches at 8 bases. V lost 3 bases and J lost 0; bases outside the gene matches: 2. Per the germline V gene, CDR1 is LNHDA and CDR2 is SQIVND (reference sequence). This CDR3 comprises 15 residues.

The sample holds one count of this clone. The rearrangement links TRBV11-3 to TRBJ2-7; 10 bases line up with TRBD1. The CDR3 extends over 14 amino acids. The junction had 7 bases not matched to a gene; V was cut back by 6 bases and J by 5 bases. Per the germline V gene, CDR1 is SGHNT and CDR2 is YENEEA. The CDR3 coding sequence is TGTGCCAGCAGGGTAGGACAGGGGGGACACGAGCAGTACTTC. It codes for CASRVGQGGHEQYF.

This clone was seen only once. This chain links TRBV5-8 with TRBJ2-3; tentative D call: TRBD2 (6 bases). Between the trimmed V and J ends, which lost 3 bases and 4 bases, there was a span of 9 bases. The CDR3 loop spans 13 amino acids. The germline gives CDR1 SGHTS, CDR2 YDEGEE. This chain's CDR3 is CASSSSGADTQYF. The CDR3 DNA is TGTGCCAGCAGCTCTTCGGGGGCAGATACGCAGTATTTT.

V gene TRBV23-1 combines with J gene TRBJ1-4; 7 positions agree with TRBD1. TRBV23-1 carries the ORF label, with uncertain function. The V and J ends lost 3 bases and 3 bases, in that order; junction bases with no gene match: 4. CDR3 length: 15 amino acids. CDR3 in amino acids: CASSQTGMPNEKLFF. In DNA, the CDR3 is TGCGCCAGCAGTCAGACAGGGATGCCTAATGAAAAACTGTTTTTT.

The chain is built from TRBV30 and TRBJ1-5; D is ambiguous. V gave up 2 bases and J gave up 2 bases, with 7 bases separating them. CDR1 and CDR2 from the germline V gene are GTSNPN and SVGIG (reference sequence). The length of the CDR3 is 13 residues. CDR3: CAWSYGGNQPQHF. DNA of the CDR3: TGTGCCTGGAGTTACGGGGGCAATCAGCCCCAGCATTTT.